This T cell receptor (beta chain) was recorded in a study of response to subunit inactivated influenza vaccine. Whole-study findings and limits: The study's authors posited that every seasonal influenza vaccination enlists few new T cells.

As regards this clonotype: The antigen remains unidentified.

TCRdb fed the RT-PCR reads into MiXCR, producing one record per CDR3 protein. The sample lists roughly 650,000 distinct CDR3 sequences, more than 15% occurring once. The CDR3 is 15 amino acids. The germline V and J ends were trimmed by 6 bases and 7 bases, with 20 bases remaining between them. From germline, CDR1 is ENHRY and CDR2 SYGVKD. The clonotype was recovered from a man between 45 and 60 years old who received an inactivated influenza vaccine. The sequencing used PBMCs from blood, collected 11 to 12 days after vaccination. The rearrangement joins TRBV10-3 to TRBJ2-3, with a possible D match to TRBD2 (6 bases). The CDR3 is CAISPPGLIAHTQYF. The CDR3 coding sequence is TGTGCCATCAGCCCTCCGGGACTGATCGCGCATACGCAGTATTTT.